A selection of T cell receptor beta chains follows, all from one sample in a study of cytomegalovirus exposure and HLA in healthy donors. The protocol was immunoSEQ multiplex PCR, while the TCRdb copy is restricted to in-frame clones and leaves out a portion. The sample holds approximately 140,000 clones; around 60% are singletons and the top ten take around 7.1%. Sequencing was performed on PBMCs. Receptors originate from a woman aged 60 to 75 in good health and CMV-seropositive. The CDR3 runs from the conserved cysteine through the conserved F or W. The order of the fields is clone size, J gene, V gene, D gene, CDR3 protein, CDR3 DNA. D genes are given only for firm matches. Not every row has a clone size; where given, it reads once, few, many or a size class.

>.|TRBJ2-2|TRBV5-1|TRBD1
CASSWGDRGGTGELFF
TGCGCCAGCAGCTGGGGTGACAGGGGCGGCACCGGGGAGCTGTTTTTT
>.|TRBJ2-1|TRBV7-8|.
CASSLVDLAVSNEQFF
TGTGCCAGCAGCTTAGTAGATCTAGCCGTGTCCAATGAGCAGTTCTTC
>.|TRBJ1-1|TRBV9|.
CASSPSVDLVTEAFF
TGTGCCAGCAGCCCTAGTGTAGATTTGGTCACTGAAGCTTTCTTT
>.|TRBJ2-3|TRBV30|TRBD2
CAWSGEGVAQYF
TGTGCCTGGAGTGGGGAGGGAGTGGCGCAGTATTTT
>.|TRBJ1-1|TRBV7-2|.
CASSFGPSGTEAFF
TGTGCCAGCAGCTTCGGACCCTCGGGGACTGAAGCTTTCTTT
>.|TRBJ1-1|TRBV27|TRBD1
CASTLSPPHVTGVTEAFF
TGTGCCAGCACTCTATCCCCCCCCCATGTGACAGGGGTGACTGAAGCTTTCTTT
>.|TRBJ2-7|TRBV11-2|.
CASSPGAYEQYF
TGTGCCAGCAGCCCGGGGGCCTACGAGCAGTACTTC
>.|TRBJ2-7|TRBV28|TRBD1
CASRRQGLSYEQYF
TGTGCCAGCAGGCGACAGGGGTTGTCCTACGAGCAGTACTTC
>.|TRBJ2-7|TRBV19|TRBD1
CASSVRDRVIYEQYF
TGTGCCAGTAGTGTCCGGGACAGAGTTATCTACGAGCAGTACTTC
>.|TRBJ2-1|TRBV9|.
CASRGTGGNYNEQFF
TGTGCCAGCAGGGGGACTGGCGGGAACTACAATGAGCAGTTCTTC
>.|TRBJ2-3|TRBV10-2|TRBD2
CASKFLAGGYDTQYF
TGCGCCAGCAAATTCCTAGCGGGAGGGTACGATACGCAGTATTTT
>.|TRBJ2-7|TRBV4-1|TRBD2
CASSHGASGYYEQYF
TGCGCCAGCAGCCACGGGGCTAGCGGATACTACGAGCAGTACTTC
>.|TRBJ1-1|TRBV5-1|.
CASSQQGTDTEAFF
TGCGCCAGCAGCCAACAGGGCACGGACACTGAAGCTTTCTTT
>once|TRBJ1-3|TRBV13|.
CASSLGWGSNTIYF
TGTGCCAGCAGCCTCGGGTGGGGCTCAAACACCATATATTTT
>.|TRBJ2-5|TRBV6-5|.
CASTRGLGPQETQYF
TGTGCCAGCACCCGGGGACTGGGGCCTCAAGAGACCCAGTACTTC
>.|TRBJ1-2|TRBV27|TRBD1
CASSLSWTGDGYTF
TGTGCCAGCAGTCTCTCTTGGACAGGGGATGGCTACACCTTC
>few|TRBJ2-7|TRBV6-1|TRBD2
CASIGTSSSYEQYF
TGTGCCAGCATTGGGACTAGCAGCTCCTACGAGCAGTACTTC
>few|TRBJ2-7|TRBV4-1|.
CASSQDTGGIISYEQYF
TGCGCCAGCAGCCAAGATACTGGCGGGATTATCTCCTACGAGCAGTACTTC
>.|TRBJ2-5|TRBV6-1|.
CASIAWETQYF
TGTGCCAGCATAGCTTGGGAGACCCAGTACTTC
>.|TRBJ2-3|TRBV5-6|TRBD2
CASSVPRGAGSTDTQYF
TGTGCCAGCAGCGTACCCCGGGGAGCGGGGTCCACAGATACGCAGTATTTT
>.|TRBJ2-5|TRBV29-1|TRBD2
CSVLSGTSVETQYF
TGCAGCGTTCTCTCCGGGACTAGCGTAGAGACCCAGTACTTC
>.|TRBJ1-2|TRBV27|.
CASGKGGYGYTF
TGTGCCAGCGGGAAAGGGGGCTATGGCTACACCTTC
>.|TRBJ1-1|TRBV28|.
CASSLTTMGGLNTEAFF
TGTGCCAGCAGTTTAACCACCATGGGGGGACTGAACACTGAAGCTTTCTTT
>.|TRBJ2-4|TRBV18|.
CASSPRQIAKNIQYF
TGTGCCAGCTCCCCTCGACAGATAGCCAAAAACATTCAGTACTTC
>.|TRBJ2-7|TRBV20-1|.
CSASFSYEQYF
TGCAGTGCTAGCTTCAGCTACGAGCAGTACTTC
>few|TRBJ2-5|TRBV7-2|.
CASSQWRETQYF
TGTGCCAGCAGCCAATGGAGAGAGACCCAGTACTTC
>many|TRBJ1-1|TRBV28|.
CASSFWGGDTEAFF
TGTGCCAGCAGTTTTTGGGGGGGTGACACTGAAGCTTTCTTT
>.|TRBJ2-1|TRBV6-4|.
CASSLTGDTYNEQFF
TGTGCCAGCAGTCTGACAGGTGATACCTACAATGAGCAGTTCTTC
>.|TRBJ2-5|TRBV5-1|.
CASSLLGYQETQYF
TGCGCCAGCAGCTTGCTAGGATACCAAGAGACCCAGTACTTC
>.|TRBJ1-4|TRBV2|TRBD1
CASREDTGGYEKLFF
TGTGCCAGCAGGGAGGATACAGGGGGGTATGAAAAACTGTTTTTT
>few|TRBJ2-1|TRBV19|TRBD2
CASSSMGGNEQFF
TGTGCCAGTAGTTCAATGGGGGGGAATGAGCAGTTCTTC
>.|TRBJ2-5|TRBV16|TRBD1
CASSQGTGVRDETQYF
TGTGCCAGCAGCCAGGGGACAGGGGTTCGGGACGAGACCCAGTACTTC
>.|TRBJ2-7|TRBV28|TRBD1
CASSLQQGNYEQYF
TGTGCCAGCAGTTTACAACAGGGGAACTACGAGCAGTACTTC
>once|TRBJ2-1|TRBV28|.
CASSLGTIYNEQFF
TGTGCCAGCAGTTTGGGGACAATCTACAATGAGCAGTTCTTC